The next 3 T cell receptor beta chains were all read from a single sample in a study of beta chain features in type 1 diabetes. The whole isolated RNA underwent reverse transcription, so sequencing captured expressed TCRB transcripts. Only in-frame clones appear in the TCRdb table, and some are missing; sequencing was by immunoSEQ multiplex PCR. The top ten clones hold 0.015% to 0.02% of a sample with about 360,000 clones, roughly 12% of them seen once. Material for sequencing was naive CD4+ T cells from blood. Source of these receptors: a man between 18 and 35 years old in good health.

There are a few counts of this clone. V is TRBV4-2 and J is TRBJ2-7; TRBD2 aligns across 14 bases. From germline, CDR1 is LGHNA and CDR2 YNFKEQ. J gave up 7 bases and V 3 bases, and 11 bases lay outside the gene matches. This CDR3 comprises 17 residues. The CDR3 nucleotides read TGTGCCAGCAGCCACACAAGGACGGGACTAGCGGGGGAAGAGCAGTACTTC. It is translated as CASSHTRTGLAGEEQYF.

This chain joins TRBV7-2 and TRBJ2-2, with D perhaps TRBD1 (8 bases). Germline CDR1 is SGHTA and CDR2 is FQGNSA. The germline V and J ends were trimmed by 1 base and 7 bases, with 10 bases remaining between them. The CDR3 loop spans 14 amino acids. Here the CDR3 reads CASSLDRGGGELFF. Here the CDR3 DNA reads TGTGCCAGCAGCTTAGACAGGGGGGGCGGGGAGCTGTTTTTT. Based on the CDR3 plus reference TRBV7-2 and TRBJ2-2, the full variable domain is GAGVSQSPSNKVTEKGKDVELRCDPISGHTALYWYRQSLGQGLEFLIYFQGNSAPDKSGLPSDRFSAERTGGSVSTLTIQRTQQEDSAVYLCASSLDRGGGELFFGEGSRLTVL.

The chain employs TRBV9 and TRBJ2-5, with 12 bases that match TRBD2. The CDR3 runs to 17 residues. Germline CDR1 is SGDLS and CDR2 is YYNGEE. V was clipped by 2 bases and J by 0 bases; unmatched bases: 5. The CDR3 here is CASSVTSGGTYQETQYF. The CDR3 DNA sequence: TGTGCCAGCAGCGTCACTAGCGGGGGGACGTACCAAGAGACCCAGTACTTC.